The 32 T cell receptor beta chains below were found in one sample sequenced in a study of T cell changes during pregnancy in multiple sclerosis. Generated by immunoSEQ multiplex PCR, the TCRdb table keeps only in-frame clones and is missing some. The data contain more than 60,000 clones, 90% to 95% of them singletons. The source material was CD4+ T cells from peripheral blood mononuclear cells, sampled in the third trimester of pregnancy. The receptors were sampled from a female donor in good health, enrolled as a control in a pregnancy study.

The chain links TRBV4-3 to TRBJ1-2, with 9 positions matching TRBD1. Germline lookup yields CDR1 LGHNA and CDR2 YSLEER. The CDR3 is 15 amino acids. V dropped 4 bases and J dropped 8; count of bases not matched to a gene: 11. The CDR3 protein is CASSPPGQGMEGYTF. In DNA, the CDR3 is TGCGCCAGCAGCCCTCCGGGACAGGGAATGGAGGGCTACACCTTC.

The rearrangement uses TRBV19 and TRBJ1-6; D gene unclear. Germline CDR1 LNHDA, CDR2 SQIVND (reference sequence). The germline V and J ends were trimmed by 4 bases and 0 bases, with 13 bases remaining between them. The CDR3 runs 17 residues. Here the CDR3 reads CASSKPSTGSYNSPLHF. CDR3 nucleotides: TGTGCCAGTAGTAAGCCGTCTACCGGCTCCTATAATTCACCCCTCCACTTT.

The chain combines TRBV19 with TRBJ1-1; a possible D gene is TRBD1 (5 bases). V dropped 4 bases and J dropped 1 base, with 13 bases sitting between them. The CDR3 extends over 15 amino acids. Germline CDR1 LNHDA, CDR2 SQIVND (reference sequence). CDR3: CASSNRRRGNTEAFF. The CDR3 nucleotides read TGTGCCAGTAGTAATCGCAGGAGGGGGAACACTGAAGCTTTCTTT.

The rearrangement joins TRBV30 to TRBJ2-1; D is unresolved. CDR3 length: 14 amino acids. Between the trimmed V and J ends, which lost 0 bases and 7 bases, there was a span of 13 bases. CDR1 is GTSNPN, CDR2 SVGIG, per germline (reference sequence). The CDR3 loop is CAWSVFGRLNEQFF. DNA for the CDR3: TGTGCCTGGAGTGTATTCGGCAGGTTAAATGAGCAGTTCTTC. Using reference TRBV30 and TRBJ2-1 for the parts outside the CDR3, the full variable domain is SQTIHQWPATLVQPVGSPLSLECTVEGTSNPNLYWYRQAAGRGLQLLFYSVGIGQISSEVPQNLSASRPQDRQFILSSKKLLLSDSGFYLCAWSVFGRLNEQFFGPGTRLTVL.

The rearrangement uses TRBV6-6 and TRBJ1-5; D unclear. V lost 8 bases to trimming and J lost 1 base, with 9 bases between them. The CDR3 runs to 13 residues. CDR1 and CDR2 from the germline V gene are MNHNY and SVGAGI (reference sequence). CDR3 region: CASHRWSNQPQHF. In nucleotides, the CDR3 is TGTGCCAGCCACCGGTGGAGCAATCAGCCCCAGCATTTT.

The chain links TRBV10-3 to TRBJ2-2, with D perhaps matching TRBD1 (5 bases). The germline V gene encodes CDR1 ENHRY and CDR2 SYGVKD. V was cut by 11 bases and J by 2 bases, with 18 bases left in between. This CDR3 has 15 amino acids. The chain's CDR3 is CASTVGHSNTGELFF. The CDR3 DNA sequence: TGTGCCTCAACCGTGGGGCACTCCAACACCGGGGAGCTGTTTTTT.

V and J are TRBV18 and TRBJ1-1; tentative D call: TRBD1 (6 bases). CDR1 and CDR2 from the germline V gene are KGHSH and LQKENI. The V end lost 6 bases, the J end lost 1 base, and 9 bases lay between the germline ends. This CDR3 has 13 amino acids. CDR3 coding DNA: TGTGCCAGCTCGGGGGCGAAGAACACTGAAGCTTTCTTT. It codes for CASSGAKNTEAFF.

The CDR3 here is CASREGGDNQPQHF. In nucleotides, the CDR3 is TGTGCCAGCAGAGAGGGGGGGGATAATCAGCCCCAGCATTTT. The V and J genes are TRBV27 and TRBJ1-5, with D possibly TRBD1 on 6 matching bases. Germline CDR1 and CDR2: MNHEY and SMNVEV (reference sequence). The CDR3 is 14 residues long. With 6 bases removed from V and 4 bases from J, the gap between germline ends came to 13 bases.

The chain joins TRBV5-6 to TRBJ2-2; TRBD2 matches 9 bases. V gave up 2 bases and J gave up 3 bases; unmatched junction bases: 5. The CDR3 is made up of 16 amino acids. Germline V CDR1 and CDR2: SGHDT, YYEEEE. The CDR3 bases are TGTGCCAGCAGCTTTGTCGCGGGGGGGTACACCGGGGAGCTGTTTTTT. Translating gives CASSFVAGGYTGELFF.

CDR3 sequence: CACLLDRRAYEQYF. The CDR3, as DNA: TGTGCCTGCCTATTGGACAGGAGGGCCTACGAGCAGTACTTC. The chain carries TRBV30 and TRBJ2-7, with D tentatively TRBD1 (7 bases). Germline V gene sequence: CDR1 GTSNPN, CDR2 SVGIG (reference sequence). There are 14 residues in the CDR3. Trimming left V 6 bases short and J 2 bases short, with 17 bases between.

This chain connects TRBV10-3 to TRBJ2-1; TRBD1 is a possible D gene (6 bases). This CDR3 has 14 amino acids. CDR1 is ENHRY and CDR2 is SYGVKD in the germline V gene. V lost 11 bases to trimming and J lost 2 bases, with 16 bases between them. CDR3 region: CAAKAGTTYNEQFF. DNA of the CDR3: TGTGCCGCAAAGGCCGGGACAACCTACAATGAGCAGTTCTTC.

This clone occurred once. The chain uses TRBV11-2 and TRBJ2-6; 9 positions match TRBD1. CDR3 length equals 18 residues. Per the germline V gene, CDR1 is SGHAT and CDR2 is FQNNGV. Trimming removed 3 bases from V and 1 base from J; junction bases left unmatched: 7. The CDR3 nucleotides are TGTGCCAGCAGCTTCACAGGGGGCGTCACTTCTGGGGCCAACGTCCTGACTTTC. Translating it yields CASSFTGGVTSGANVLTF.

The chain combines TRBV7-2 with TRBJ1-6; D may be TRBD1 (6 bases). The CDR3 runs 15 residues. Germline loops: CDR1 SGHTA, CDR2 FQGNSA. Trimming took off 10 bases at V and 5 bases at J, with 18 bases between the two ends. The CDR3 protein is CAISRMDSDNSPLHF. CDR3 DNA sequence: TGTGCCATCTCAAGGATGGACAGCGATAATTCACCCCTCCACTTT.

This clone was found once. The genes are TRBV7-2 and TRBJ1-2, with D possibly matching TRBD1 (6 bases). This CDR3 has 14 residues. Trimming removed 2 bases at V and 4 bases at J, with 11 bases between. Germline V gene sequence: CDR1 SGHTA, CDR2 FQGNSA. CDR3 in amino acids: CASSLLGASYGYTF. CDR3 DNA sequence: TGTGCCAGCAGCTTACTGGGGGCAAGCTATGGCTACACCTTC.

This chain connects TRBV30 to TRBJ1-2, with TRBD1 matching over 7 bases. From germline, CDR1 is GTSNPN and CDR2 SVGIG (reference sequence). This CDR3 comprises 14 residues. J gave up 8 bases and V 7 bases, and 16 bases lay outside the gene matches. The CDR3: CAYTRDSTGYGYTF. CDR3 in DNA: TGTGCCTACACACGCGACTCGACAGGGTACGGCTACACCTTC.

The chain recombines TRBV7-2 with TRBJ1-2; no clear D. V dropped 3 bases and J dropped 3 bases, with 14 bases sitting between them. CDR3 length equals 15 residues. The germline gives CDR1 SGHTA, CDR2 FQGNSA. CDR3 coding DNA: TGTGCCAGCAGCTTGGACTCCGGTACCCACTATGGCTACACCTTC. This gives the protein CASSLDSGTHYGYTF.

This clone was found once. This chain joins TRBV14 and TRBJ1-2, with TRBD1 matching 9 bases. J was trimmed by 2 bases and V by 4 bases; bases with no gene match: 11. CDR1 SGHDN and CDR2 FVKESK come from the germline V gene. This CDR3 is 17 amino acids long. Here the CDR3 reads CASSLPGGGQGNYGYTF. The CDR3 nucleotides are TGTGCCAGCAGCCTGCCTGGTGGTGGACAGGGGAACTATGGCTACACCTTC.

The genes are TRBV7-8 and TRBJ2-5, with 9 bases aligning to TRBD2. The CDR3 is 16 residues long. J gave up 5 bases and V 7 bases, and 14 bases lay outside the gene matches. Germline CDR1 reads SGHVS; CDR2 reads FQNEAQ. This chain's CDR3 is CASIEGGLAGLETQYF. The CDR3 nucleotides read TGTGCCAGCATCGAAGGGGGGCTAGCGGGGTTGGAGACCCAGTACTTC.

The V call is TRBV7-2, the J call TRBJ1-1; D is possibly TRBD1 (6 bases). V was shortened by 5 bases and J by 1 base, with 14 bases between the two germline ends. CDR3 size: 15 residues. Per germline, CDR1 SGHTA and CDR2 FQGNSA. Here the CDR3 reads CASSDHRAGNTEAFF. CDR3 nucleotide sequence: TGTGCCAGCAGCGACCACAGGGCTGGGAACACTGAAGCTTTCTTT.

The chain has TRBV10-1 and TRBJ1-5; a weak D match, TRBD1 (5 bases). Trimming shortened V by 7 bases and J by 3 bases, and 13 bases separated the two germline ends. Germline V gene sequence: CDR1 WNHNN, CDR2 SYGVQD (reference sequence). The CDR3 sequence is 14 residues long. The CDR3 sequence is CASNQGSPNQPQHF. For the CDR3, the DNA is TGCGCCAGCAACCAGGGTTCCCCCAATCAGCCCCAGCATTTT.

The chain recombines TRBV9 with TRBJ2-1, with a possible D match to TRBD1 (5 bases). This CDR3 is 14 amino acids long. Germline CDR1 is SGDLS and CDR2 is YYNGEE. The V end was cut by 0 bases, the J end by 8 bases, with 12 bases between. CDR3 protein: CASSVELRQHEQFF. The DNA for the CDR3 is TGTGCCAGCAGCGTAGAATTAAGACAGCATGAGCAGTTCTTC.

This clone was observed a single time. The V and J genes are TRBV5-6 and TRBJ1-6; 10 bases are a match to TRBD1. The trim removed 5 bases at V and 7 bases at J, leaving 15 bases unmatched. This CDR3 comprises 18 residues. Germline CDR1 reads SGHDT; CDR2 reads YYEEEE. The CDR3 DNA is TGTGCCAGCAGTCCCGGGACAGGGGCCCGCATCGAGAATTCACCCCTCCACTTT. Translating gives CASSPGTGARIENSPLHF.

The genes are TRBV27 and TRBJ1-2; 12 positions agree with TRBD1. V lost 1 base, J lost 3 bases, and 6 bases stayed unmatched. The germline gives CDR1 MNHEY, CDR2 SMNVEV (reference sequence). This CDR3 region has 17 residues. The CDR3 here is CASSLYRDRGLDYGYTF. The CDR3 bases are TGTGCCAGCAGTTTATACCGGGACAGGGGGCTGGACTATGGCTACACCTTC.

The chain is built from TRBV25-1 and TRBJ2-1; TRBD2 matches 10 bases. CDR3 length: 16 amino acids. Germline lookup yields CDR1 MGHDK and CDR2 SYGVNS. Trimming at V came to 4 bases and at J to 12 bases, leaving 15 bases not matched to a gene. CDR3 sequence reads: CASSGALAGAGLVQFF. Written as DNA, the CDR3 is TGTGCCAGCAGTGGAGCCCTAGCGGGGGCTGGACTAGTGCAGTTCTTC.

This rearrangement joins TRBV5-8 to TRBJ2-3; D possibly corresponds to TRBD1 (5 bases). Trimming removed 0 bases at V and 4 bases at J, with 12 bases between. The CDR3 spans 15 residues. In germline, CDR1 is SGHTS, CDR2 YDEGEE. The CDR3 DNA sequence: TGTGCCAGCAGCTTGGAGGGCAGGGTTTCAGATACGCAGTATTTT. This encodes CASSLEGRVSDTQYF.

This clone has a handful of counts. This chain uses TRBV15 with TRBJ1-6; 7 bases map to TRBD1. The CDR3 loop spans 14 amino acids. CDR1 is LNHNV, CDR2 YYDKDF, per germline (reference sequence). Trimming removed 6 bases from V and 6 bases from J; junction bases left unmatched: 5. The CDR3 DNA sequence: TGTGCCACCAGACCTACAGGGGTTAATTCACCCCTCCACTTT. Protein product: CATRPTGVNSPLHF.

This sequence joins TRBV6-5 and TRBJ1-1; D unclear. The CDR3 sequence is 13 residues long. Germline V gene data show CDR1 as MNHEY and CDR2 as SVGAGI. V was shortened by 5 bases and J by 8 bases, with 15 bases between the two germline ends. The CDR3 sequence: CASSETSRGEAFF. For the CDR3, the DNA is TGTGCCAGCAGTGAAACCAGCCGAGGGGAAGCTTTCTTT.

The V call is TRBV2, the J call TRBJ2-5; possible D gene TRBD1, 6 bases. CDR3 size: 13 residues. Trimming took 5 bases from V and 0 from J, leaving 7 bases between them. Germline V CDR1 and CDR2: SNHLY, FYNNEI. The CDR3 bases are TGTGCCAGCAGTTGGACAGACCAAGAGACCCAGTACTTC. Protein product: CASSWTDQETQYF.

This chain links TRBV2 with TRBJ1-1; a possible D gene is TRBD1 (6 bases). CDR1 and CDR2 (germline): SNHLY, FYNNEI. The CDR3 covers 15 residues. V was pared by 6 bases and J by 2 bases, with 16 bases between. The DNA for the CDR3 is TGTGCCAGCAGGGTTATCAGGACAGCAAACACTGAAGCTTTCTTT. As protein: CASRVIRTANTEAFF.

The chain combines TRBV18 with TRBJ1-3, with no clear D. Germline CDR1 is KGHSH and CDR2 is LQKENI. The CDR3 is made up of 13 amino acids. Between the trimmed V and J ends, which lost 7 bases and 0 bases, there was a span of 7 bases. The DNA for the CDR3 is TGTGCCAGCTTAGAGAGCTCTGGAAACACCATATATTTT. It specifies CASLESSGNTIYF.

The CDR3 loop reads CASSVESGGRTEAFF. The DNA for the CDR3 is TGTGCCAGCAGCGTAGAATCCGGGGGGAGGACTGAAGCTTTCTTT. This chain joins TRBV9 and TRBJ1-1; a possible D gene is TRBD1 (5 bases). The germline CDR1 and CDR2 sequences are SGDLS and YYNGEE. The CDR3 covers 15 residues. V lost 0 bases and J lost 5, with 14 bases in between.

This rearrangement joins TRBV7-2 to TRBJ1-1, with D unresolved. The CDR3 contains 15 residues. Germline loops: CDR1 SGHTA, CDR2 FQGNSA. The V end lost 1 base, the J end lost 0 bases, and 9 bases lay between the germline ends. The CDR3 here is CASSLEAAMNTEAFF. In DNA, the CDR3 is TGTGCCAGCAGCTTAGAGGCGGCAATGAACACTGAAGCTTTCTTT.